This T cell receptor beta chain was captured in a study of T cell repertoires in cytomegalovirus infection (dated by TCRdb to between 2018 and 2021). With regard to the full study: Donor HLA type was relevant to the analysis, as public TCR beta signatures indicated carriage of CMV infection together with the matching HLA type.

Study-wide conclusions, independent of this receptor: The ex vivo response was dominated by HLA-C-restricted CMV-specific TCR beta clonotypes, and the single most frequent clonotype in two of eight donors was supplied by these HLA-C-restricted clonotypes. In both this cohort and an independent roughly 330-donor cohort, the cumulative frequency of public TCR beta family members distinguished carriers of CMV infection plus the relevant HLA type.

Measured from the cysteine to the phenylalanine, the CDR3 is 13 residues long. The only DNA kept is the CDR3, 39 bases in frame from the first base. According to the germline V gene (reference sequence), CDR1 reads DFQATT and CDR2 reads SNEGSKA. The germline V and J ends show losses of 4 bases and 4 bases respectively, and no gene match explains 6 bases of the junction. In the case of this clonotype: Its antigen is still unknown. No clone much larger than this one lies a single base away; base qualities are absent.

TCRdb shows the sequencer as Illumina HiSeq 1500. TCRdb ran its own pipeline on the public reads, namely fastp trimming at Q25 and MiXCR clone calling, and kept in-frame beta chains. Merged by CDR3 protein, the rows form single entries marked with the most common genes and DNA. Here the sample has under 800,000 distinct CDR3 sequences; less than 25% occur a single time. The biggest ten clones account for approximately 8% of the sample. Sequences were obtained from CD8+ T cells from PBMCs. The receptor's source is a human donor in good health (CMV status not recorded). Some clones in this sample may be carry-over from other donors' samples. The chain is encoded by TRBV20-1 joined to TRBJ1-2, with 7 central nucleotides matching TRBD1. The DNA sequence is as follows: TGCAGTGCTAACCTCCCAGGGGGCTATGGCTACACCTTC. It codes for CSANLPGGYGYTF.